This section outlines one TCR beta chain sequence together with its context. This sample was taken from a study of regulatory T cells in long-lasting Graves disease. The time point was: newly diagnosed GD, antithyroid drugs for less than 3 months. Isolated PBMC RNA provided the starting material for the TCR library. The authors built TCR beta libraries using iRepertoire HTBI primers and Arm-PCR of CDR3 regions. MiXCR, applied by TCRdb to the multiplex PCR reads, yields one record per CDR3 protein. The sample has 250,000 or so distinct CDR3 sequences, 15% to 20% seen once; the top ten hold 14%. In germline, CDR1 is MNHNS, CDR2 SASEGT. V was clipped by 6 bases and J by 1 base; unmatched bases: 8. This CDR3 comprises 15 residues. These data were likewise used in another study, on T cells in Graves' hyperthyroidism and ophthalmopathy.

The input for sequencing was peripheral blood mononuclear cells (PBMCs), taken at new diagnosis, from a patient treated with antithyroid drugs. This TCR came from a woman aged 30 to 39 with Graves disease. The chain has TRBV6-1 and TRBJ1-1, with 7 bases aligning to TRBD1. The CDR3 sequence is CASRKEGAQNTEAFF. In nucleotides, the CDR3 is TGTGCCAGCAGAAAGGAGGGGGCGCAGAACACTGAAGCTTTCTTT.